The following is a T cell receptor beta chain sequence with its context. These data belong to a study of blood T cell repertoires in COVID-19. In the study overall: Samples taken during acute and convalescent COVID-19 were collected in the United States, Italy and Spain.

Those enrolled, adults aged roughly 18 to 95 years, came from 25 or so US areas. Germline V gene lookup returns CDR1 SGHRS and CDR2 YFSETQ. Trimming took off 3 bases at V and 5 bases at J, with 11 bases between the two ends. This CDR3 has 13 residues. Original analysis: Using reference gene primer amplification, nucleated cell counts were estimated. Clones were sequenced by immunoSEQ multiplex PCR, and TCRdb holds only the in-frame ones, with some missing. That table is the source of V, J and clone size, and D and trimming were worked out from the DNA. The sample yields under 350,000 clones, around nine tenths seen once.

The specimen was PBMCs or T cells enriched from blood (not recorded which). This TCR derives from a woman aged 55-69 years who had recovered from COVID-19. The J gene is TRBJ2-5, the V gene TRBV5-1; no reliable D call. The CDR3 region is CASSSSPEETQYF. For the CDR3, the DNA is TGCGCCAGCAGCTCATCCCCCGAGGAGACCCAGTACTTC.